The clone carrying this TCR beta chain was seen repeatedly, ten times or more. Its antigen is unknown. This sample is part of a study of T-cell reconstitution after alpha-beta-depleted transplantation in children. Unique molecular identifiers were used to barcode this TCRbeta library. MiXCR was run by TCRdb on the PCR reads, yielding one entry per CDR3 protein. This sample yields roughly 76,000 distinct CDR3 sequences, of which about 11% are seen a single time; over 10% belongs to the top ten. Trimming at V came to 3 bases and at J to 4 bases, leaving 3 bases not matched to a gene. The CDR3 loop spans 13 amino acids. Germline CDR1 and CDR2: DFQATT and SNEGSKA (reference sequence). Study observations and caveats: At day 60, the high TCRbeta diversity found in some patients originated from recipient T cells and thymic progenitors that had survived. Reportedly, roughly two months post-transplant, alpha-beta T cells arose from several hundred expanded graft clones. Newly made T cells mostly supplied T-cell counts and diversity one year after transplant.

The receptor's source is a boy between 10 and 17 years old with acute myeloid leukemia, due to receive a stem cell transplant. This chain links TRBV20-1 with TRBJ2-7; 10 positions agree with TRBD2. The material sequenced was PBMCs, taken before TCRalphabeta/CD19-depleted stem cell transplant. The CDR3: CSASWTSGYEQYF. The DNA for the CDR3 is TGCAGTGCTAGCTGGACTAGCGGTTACGAGCAGTACTTC.